The present TCR beta chain was sequenced within a study of blood T cell repertoires in COVID-19. Study at large: Sites in the United States, Italy and Spain provided acute and convalescent COVID-19 samples. PBMCs, B-cell-depleted T cells, or T cells were the source of the cDNA or gDNA that made up the material.

Under the authors' procedure: From reference gene primer amplification, estimates of nucleated cell counts were derived. The data were produced by immunoSEQ multiplex PCR, yet TCRdb's version contains in-frame clones alone and is incomplete. Clonal size and the V and J genes are those of that table, whereas D and trimming came from the DNA. The sample includes about 120,000 clones, just under 85% of them seen just once. CDR3 length equals 14 residues. Germline CDR1 is MDHEN and CDR2 is SYDVKM. V was cut by 7 bases and J by 5 bases, with 17 bases left in between. This chain joins TRBV28 and TRBJ2-5; D uncertain. The TCR comes from a man aged 65 to 79 with active or convalescent COVID-19. Sequenced material: peripheral blood. CDR3 amino acids: CASTPPDSRETQYF. In DNA, the CDR3 is TGTGCCAGCACTCCCCCGGATTCTAGGGAGACCCAGTACTTC. Full variable domain (outside the CDR3, taken from reference TRBV28 and TRBJ2-5): DVKVTQSSRYLVKRTGEKVFLECVQDMDHENMFWYRQDPGLGLRLIYFSYDVKMKEKGDIPEGYSVSREKKERFSLILESASTNQTSMYLCASTPPDSRETQYFGPGTRLLVL.